These 14 T cell receptor beta chains were all obtained from the same sample, sequenced in a study of T-cell memory formation after mild COVID-19. TCRdb independently ran MiXCR on the 5' RACE reads; one entry per CDR3 protein. This table has hundreds of thousands of distinct CDR3 sequences, roughly an eighth appearing once. Sequenced: PBMCs or a T cell subset sorted from them (not recorded which). Source of these receptors: a man younger than 30 who had mild COVID-19 (a few samples of this study predate the infection). Cell type and time point are not known.

The rearrangement links TRBV12-3 or TRBV12-4 to TRBJ1-4, with D unresolved. This CDR3 is 14 amino acids long. V lost 7 bases and J lost 4, with 13 bases in between. The chain's CDR3 is CASKVDAHNEKLFF. DNA of the CDR3: TGTGCCAGCAAAGTGGATGCCCATAATGAAAAACTGTTTTTT.

V and J are TRBV6-5 and TRBJ2-7, with 9 nucleotides matching TRBD1. V shed 7 bases and J 6 bases; nucleotides not matched to a gene: 7. CDR3 size: 13 residues. Germline loops: CDR1 MNHEY, CDR2 SVGAGI. The CDR3 DNA sequence: TGTGCCAGCACCCCCAGGGACAGGGCCGAGCAGTACTTC. It is translated as CASTPRDRAEQYF.

The chain couples TRBV24-1 to TRBJ2-3; D unresolved. In germline, CDR1 is KGHDR, CDR2 SFDVKD. CDR3 length: 12 amino acids. With 5 bases removed from V and 3 bases from J, the gap between germline ends came to 5 bases. CDR3 in amino acids: CATSASTDTQYF. The CDR3 DNA follows: TGTGCCACCAGTGCTTCTACAGATACGCAGTATTTT.

This clonotype was detected many times. This sequence joins TRBV7-3 and TRBJ2-2; D is perhaps TRBD1 (5 bases). Germline CDR1 SGHTA, CDR2 FQGTGA. The CDR3 covers 16 residues. V dropped 5 bases and J dropped 0 bases, with 13 bases sitting between them. CDR3 protein: CASSPFTTANTGELFF. CDR3 bases: TGTGCCAGCAGCCCCTTTACGACAGCGAACACCGGGGAGCTGTTTTTT.

This clonotype was picked up a small number of times. The chain combines TRBV11-2 with TRBJ2-1, with D perhaps matching TRBD2 (6 bases). Germline V gives CDR1 SGHAT, CDR2 FQNNGV. The CDR3 has 14 residues. Trimming cost V 5 bases and J 7 bases, with 15 bases left between them. The CDR3 coding sequence is TGTGCCAGCAGCCCCTTCCTTAGCGGTAATGAGCAGTTCTTC. Its translation is CASSPFLSGNEQFF.

In this sample, this clonotype turned up many times. V gene TRBV3-1 combines with J gene TRBJ1-2; 10 positions agree with TRBD1. V lost 6 bases to trimming and J lost 8 bases; unmatched junction nucleotides: 6. There are 13 residues in the CDR3. Per the germline V gene, CDR1 is LGHDT and CDR2 is YNNKEL (reference sequence). CDR3 residues: CASSPGTGDGYTF. The CDR3 nucleotides read TGTGCCAGCAGTCCCGGGACAGGGGACGGCTACACCTTC. The variable domain in full, with the rest retrieved from reference TRBV3-1 and TRBJ1-2, is DTAVSQTPKYLVTQMGNDKSIKCEQNLGHDTMYWYKQDSKKFLKIMFSYNNKELIINETVPNRFSPKSPDKAHLNLHINSLELGDSAVYFCASSPGTGDGYTFGSGTRLTVV.

The V gene is TRBV7-2, the J gene TRBJ2-7; D unclear. The germline gives CDR1 SGHTA, CDR2 FQGNSA. This CDR3 comprises 13 residues. V lost 1 base and J 4 bases, leaving 8 bases between the germline ends. The CDR3 sequence: CASSLEAEYEQYF. Here the CDR3 DNA reads TGTGCCAGCAGCTTAGAGGCCGAGTACGAGCAGTACTTC.

The chain combines TRBV25-1 with TRBJ2-1; tentative D call: TRBD2 (5 bases). The CDR3 is 10 residues long. With 4 bases removed from V and 10 bases from J, the gap between germline ends came to 5 bases. Germline V gene data show CDR1 as MGHDK and CDR2 as SYGVNS. DNA of the CDR3: TGTGCCAGCAGTGGCGGGGAGCAGTTCTTC. This gives the protein CASSGGEQFF.

The J gene is TRBJ2-1, the V gene TRBV10-3; 8 bases map to TRBD1. The CDR3 runs to 12 residues. CDR1 and CDR2 (germline): ENHRY, SYGVKD. J gave up 6 bases and V 6 bases, and 1 base lay outside the gene matches. The CDR3 region is CAIRDRGNEQFF. In nucleotides, the CDR3 is TGTGCCATCAGAGACAGGGGCAATGAGCAGTTCTTC.

This clonotype was seen a few times. V gene TRBV20-1 combines with J gene TRBJ2-4; D may be TRBD1 (6 bases). Germline-derived CDR1 and CDR2 are DFQATT and SNEGSKA (reference sequence). Trimming removed 6 bases at V and 12 bases at J, with 12 bases between. The CDR3 has 10 amino acids. As DNA, the CDR3 is TGCAGTGCCCCAGGGGCCTATCAGTACTTC. It codes for CSAPGAYQYF.

This clonotype was recorded at least ten times. It may be a read error: a sequence one base away is much more abundant. V usage is TRBV4-1 and J usage is TRBJ2-7, with D hard to call. The germline V and J ends were trimmed by 2 bases and 0 bases, with 8 bases remaining between them. Looked up from germline, CDR1 is MGHRA and CDR2 is YSYEKL. The CDR3 has 14 residues. The CDR3 DNA reads TGCGCCAGCAGCCAAACCGGCAGCTCCTACGAGCAGTACTTC. Translated, it gives CASSQTGSSYEQYF.

The chain uses TRBV28 and TRBJ2-1, with D tentatively TRBD1 (6 bases). The CDR3 runs to 16 residues. The germline CDR1 and CDR2 sequences are MDHEN and SYDVKM. Trimming took 4 bases from V and 5 from J, leaving 18 bases between them. The CDR3 nucleotides are TGTGCCAGCAGTTCCACAACCGGACAGTACCACAATGAGCAGTTCTTC. Translation gives CASSSTTGQYHNEQFF.

The CDR3 sequence is CSARSLAGGSDTQYF. For the CDR3, the DNA is TGCAGTGCACGATCACTAGCGGGGGGGTCAGATACGCAGTATTTT. The chain is built from TRBV20-1 and TRBJ2-3; 13 positions match TRBD2. The CDR3 is made up of 15 amino acids. The germline V gene encodes CDR1 DFQATT and CDR2 SNEGSKA (reference sequence). V shed 6 bases, J shed 4 bases, and the junction held 7 bases outside the gene matches.

This clonotype was observed a few times. The J gene is TRBJ2-3, the V gene TRBV10-1, with D possibly being TRBD1 or TRBD2 (5 bases each). Germline V gene sequence: CDR1 WNHNN, CDR2 SYGVQD (reference sequence). This CDR3 contains 17 residues. V lost 7 bases to trimming and J lost 1 base, with 21 bases between them. CDR3 nucleotides: TGCGCCAGCACCCCGGGACCCCCGCGAGGTGGCACAGATACGCAGTATTTT. Its translation: CASTPGPPRGGTDTQYF.